This entry is about one TCR beta chain. Its target is unknown. Sequencing ends 3 residues short of the CDR3 end; the germline J gene provides the rest. Libraries were prepared by immunoSEQ multiplex PCR; TCRdb keeps only in-frame clonotypes and omits some of them. In total the sample includes about 33,000 clones, none of them seen once. The data were obtained in a study of T cell clonality in common variable immunodeficiency. Study observations and caveats: Reportedly, TCR beta sequences from common variable immunodeficiency showed fewer deletions and N-nucleotide insertions.

The CDR3 is made up of 15 amino acids. V lost 4 bases and J lost 4, with 15 bases in between. Per the germline V gene, CDR1 is SGHDT and CDR2 is YYEEEE. The specimen was peripheral blood mononuclear cells. The source is a human donor with common variable immunodeficiency. The V call is TRBV5-6, the J call TRBJ2-1; perhaps TRBD1 as D (8 bases). CDR3 sequence: CASSPAGQEYNEQFF. CDR3 DNA (partial): TGTGCCAGCAGCCCAGCGGGACAGGAATACAATGAG.